This passage covers 31 T cell receptor beta chains from one sample sequenced in a study of blood T cell repertoires in COVID-19. Libraries were prepared by immunoSEQ multiplex PCR; TCRdb keeps only in-frame clonotypes and omits some of them. The profile shows nearly 400,000 clones, about 90% of them singletons. The specimen was PBMCs or T cells enriched from blood (not recorded which). The receptors were sampled from a woman younger than 45 who had recovered from COVID-19.

The V and J genes are TRBV29-1 and TRBJ1-2, with D hard to call. Deletions cut 7 bases from V and 2 bases from J, with 11 bases between. This CDR3 spans 12 amino acids. In germline, CDR1 is SQVTM, CDR2 ANQGSEA. The DNA of the CDR3 is TGCAGCGCCGGTAGGGAGAACTATGGCTACACCTTC. The encoded protein is CSAGRENYGYTF.

The chain links TRBV4-3 to TRBJ1-5, with D perhaps matching TRBD1 (5 bases). Germline V CDR1 and CDR2: LGHNA, YSLEER. Trimming pared 0 bases from V and 2 bases from J, leaving 14 bases between. This CDR3 region has 17 residues. The DNA for the CDR3 is TGCGCCAGCAGCCAAGAATCCTTGGGGCCGGGCAATCAGCCCCAGCATTTT. It encodes CASSQESLGPGNQPQHF.

The chain uses TRBV27 and TRBJ2-7; possible D gene TRBD1, 6 bases. This CDR3 region has 14 residues. V was cut by 3 bases and J by 2 bases, with 11 bases left in between. Germline V gene lookup returns CDR1 MNHEY and CDR2 SMNVEV (reference sequence). The CDR3 bases are TGTGCCAGCAGTTTTCGGGACAATACCTACGAGCAGTACTTC. This sequence encodes CASSFRDNTYEQYF.

J is TRBJ2-7 and V is TRBV5-4; 13 nucleotides align to TRBD2. The CDR3 covers 16 residues. V lost 3 bases and J lost 4; bases outside the gene matches: 7. CDR1 is SGHNT and CDR2 is YYREEE in the germline V gene (reference sequence). The CDR3 here is CASSSRTSGSLYEQYF. The DNA of the CDR3 is TGTGCCAGCAGCTCACGGACTAGCGGGAGCCTGTACGAGCAGTACTTC. Drawing the rest from reference TRBV5-4 and TRBJ2-7, the complete variable domain is ETGVTQSPTHLIKTRGQQVTLRCSSQSGHNTVSWYQQALGQGPQFIFQYYREEENGRGNFPPRFSGLQFPNYSSELNVNALELDDSALYLCASSSRTSGSLYEQYFGPGTRLTVT.

This clone has a handful of counts. The chain carries TRBV19 and TRBJ1-5; 9 bases line up with TRBD1. Germline assignment: CDR1 LNHDA and CDR2 SQIVND (reference sequence). The ends lost 5 bases at V and 4 bases at J; junction bases unmatched: 6. The length of the CDR3 is 15 residues. CDR3 sequence (DNA): TGTGCCAGTAGTCCCGGGACAGGGATTAATCAGCCCCAGCATTTT. It encodes CASSPGTGINQPQHF.

This chain links TRBV9 with TRBJ2-5; no firm D call. The CDR3 totals 15 residues. Trimming removed 4 bases at V and 2 bases at J, with 15 bases between. Germline assignment: CDR1 SGDLS and CDR2 YYNGEE. The CDR3 loop reads CASSPVGKRQETQYF. CDR3 coding DNA: TGTGCCAGCAGCCCGGTGGGTAAGCGACAAGAGACCCAGTACTTC.

The count of this clone is one. The chain's CDR3 is CASSPLASGLRRGSADTQYF. CDR3 in DNA: TGTGCCAGTAGTCCCCTGGCGTCGGGCCTTAGGCGGGGATCGGCAGATACGCAGTATTTT. The V call is TRBV19, the J call TRBJ2-3, with D perhaps TRBD2 (6 bases). V was pared by 5 bases and J by 4 bases, with 31 bases between. Germline CDR1 is LNHDA and CDR2 is SQIVND (reference sequence). The CDR3 length is 20 residues. The variable domain in full, completed from reference TRBV19 and TRBJ2-3, reads DGGITQSPKYLFRKEGQNVTLSCEQNLNHDAMYWYRQDPGQGLRLIYYSQIVNDFQKGDIAEGYSVSREKKESFPLTVTSAQKNPTAFYLCASSPLASGLRRGSADTQYFGPGTRLTVL.

This clone is a singleton in its sample. V gene TRBV6-5 combines with J gene TRBJ2-7; tentative D call: TRBD2 (5 bases). This CDR3 contains 13 residues. The V end lost 6 bases, the J end lost 1 base, and 10 bases lay between the germline ends. Germline CDR1 reads MNHEY; CDR2 reads SVGAGI. Here the CDR3 DNA reads TGTGCCAGCAGATGGGAGAGATCCTACGAGCAGTACTTC. Its protein product is CASRWERSYEQYF.

The chain employs TRBV19 and TRBJ1-4; 7 nucleotides align to TRBD1. Germline V gene data show CDR1 as LNHDA and CDR2 as SQIVND (reference sequence). J lost 4 bases, V lost 6 bases, and 8 bases had no gene match. The CDR3 extends over 15 amino acids. CDR3 in amino acids: CASRPRQGLNEKLFF. In DNA form, the CDR3 reads TGTGCCAGTAGGCCGCGACAGGGCCTTAATGAAAAACTGTTTTTT.

The J gene is TRBJ1-1, the V gene TRBV27; TRBD1 might be the D (5 bases). V dropped 3 bases and J dropped 3 bases, with 11 bases sitting between them. CDR3 size: 14 residues. CDR1 and CDR2 (germline): MNHEY, SMNVEV (reference sequence). The CDR3 nucleotides are TGTGCCAGCAGTTTGGGAACAGGCTACACTGAAGCTTTCTTT. It encodes CASSLGTGYTEAFF.

V gene TRBV12-3 or TRBV12-4 combines with J gene TRBJ2-7, with 11 positions matching TRBD2. Losses at the gene ends were 8 bases for V and 2 bases for J; bases not matched to a gene: 2. The CDR3 runs to 13 residues. The CDR3 spells CASGTSGPYEQYF. CDR3 coding DNA: TGTGCCAGCGGGACTAGCGGTCCCTACGAGCAGTACTTC.

This sequence joins TRBV5-4 and TRBJ1-2; D possibly corresponds to TRBD1 (5 bases). The V gene's germline CDR1 is SGHNT and CDR2 YYREEE (reference sequence). The CDR3 totals 13 residues. The ends were cut back, 6 bases at V and 4 bases at J, with 13 bases in the middle. The CDR3, as DNA: TGTGCCAGCACCATGGGGGGGGGCTATGGCTACACCTTC. Its protein is CASTMGGGYGYTF.

The V call is TRBV24-1, the J call TRBJ2-1, with 9 bases fitting TRBD1. Germline CDR1 is KGHDR and CDR2 is SFDVKD. The length of the CDR3 is 13 residues. Trimming cost V 10 bases and J 7 bases; bases outside gene matches: 7. CDR3 loop: CATGGQGRNEQFF. In DNA form, the CDR3 reads TGTGCCACAGGGGGACAGGGAAGGAATGAGCAGTTCTTC.

The chain combines TRBV12-3 or TRBV12-4 with TRBJ2-2; no clear D gene. Trimming took 7 bases from V and 7 from J, leaving 13 bases between them. CDR3 length: 13 residues. Here the CDR3 reads CASNPTNGGELFF. In DNA, the CDR3 is TGTGCCAGCAACCCCACAAATGGCGGGGAGCTGTTTTTT.

The gene calls are TRBV27 and TRBJ1-6; D not certain. Trimming stripped 0 bases from V and 7 bases from J, with 4 bases between. Germline V gene lookup returns CDR1 MNHEY and CDR2 SMNVEV (reference sequence). The CDR3 sequence is 13 residues long. CDR3 region: CASSLSANSPLHF. As DNA, the CDR3 is TGTGCCAGCAGTTTATCAGCGAATTCACCCCTCCACTTT.

The chain joins TRBV7-9 to TRBJ2-3, with a weak D call TRBD1 (5 bases). Germline V gives CDR1 SEHNR, CDR2 FQNEAQ (reference sequence). The CDR3 is made up of 15 amino acids. Trimming stripped 4 bases from V and 4 bases from J, with 15 bases between. The CDR3 DNA is TGTGCCAGCAGCTGGACAAACGTTCGGGCAGATACGCAGTATTTT. As protein: CASSWTNVRADTQYF.

The chain joins TRBV9 to TRBJ2-1; 10 nucleotides agree with TRBD2. Germline V gives CDR1 SGDLS, CDR2 YYNGEE. CDR3 size: 13 residues. V lost 3 bases to trimming and J lost 8 bases; unmatched junction nucleotides: 2. CDR3: CASSASGGDEQFF. In DNA, the CDR3 is TGTGCCAGCAGCGCTAGCGGGGGTGATGAGCAGTTCTTC.

V usage is TRBV24-1 and J usage is TRBJ2-1; 12 bases are a match to TRBD2. Germline V CDR1 and CDR2: KGHDR, SFDVKD. Unmatched junction bases numbered 7, after V lost 7 bases and J lost 1 base. The CDR3 is 17 residues long. CDR3 nucleotide sequence: TGTGCCACCAGCGATAGACTAGCGGGAGTGTCCTACAATGAGCAGTTCTTC. Residues: CATSDRLAGVSYNEQFF.

This sequence joins TRBV25-1 and TRBJ1-3, with 8 bases fitting TRBD1. J was trimmed by 6 bases and V by 5 bases; bases with no gene match: 6. Germline V gene data show CDR1 as MGHDK and CDR2 as SYGVNS. This CDR3 has 14 residues. The chain's CDR3 is CASSPRGRLNTIYF. In nucleotides, the CDR3 is TGTGCCAGCAGTCCCAGGGGGCGCTTAAACACCATATATTTT. Full variable domain (missing parts from reference TRBV25-1 and TRBJ1-3): EADIYQTPRYLVIGTGKKITLECSQTMGHDKMYWYQQDPGMELHLIHYSYGVNSTEKGDLSSESTVSRIRTEHFPLTLESARPSHTSQYLCASSPRGRLNTIYFGEGSWLTVV.

A word on this clone: Other DNA sequences in this specimen translate into the identical CDR3. The chain has TRBV6-5 and TRBJ1-1; TRBD1 agrees at 9 bases. The CDR3 is made up of 13 amino acids. From germline, CDR1 is MNHEY and CDR2 SVGAGI. The J segment lost 4 bases and the V segment lost 6 bases, leaving 3 bases of the junction unmatched. The CDR3 protein is CASSRQGGTEAFF. The CDR3 coding sequence is TGTGCCAGCAGCCGACAGGGGGGCACTGAAGCTTTCTTT.

The V call is TRBV6-5, the J call TRBJ2-3; D is unresolved. CDR1 is MNHEY and CDR2 is SVGAGI in the germline V gene. This CDR3 region has 13 residues. V lost 5 bases and J 1 base, leaving 7 bases between the germline ends. DNA for the CDR3: TGTGCCAGCAGTACCCAGGGCACAGATACGCAGTATTTT. It is translated as CASSTQGTDTQYF.

In its sample, this clone was seen once. The chain combines TRBV7-9 with TRBJ2-6; no firm D call. The CDR3 loop spans 15 amino acids. Looked up from germline, CDR1 is SEHNR and CDR2 is FQNEAQ (reference sequence). V was clipped by 3 bases and J by 0 bases, with 6 bases between them. This chain's CDR3 is CASSFGASGANVLTF. The CDR3 DNA reads as TGTGCCAGCAGCTTCGGAGCCTCTGGGGCCAACGTCCTGACTTTC.

J is TRBJ2-4 and V is TRBV19; D gene ambiguous. The CDR3 runs to 16 residues. Germline-derived CDR1 and CDR2 are LNHDA and SQIVND (reference sequence). Trimming removed 0 bases at V and 0 bases at J, with 9 bases between. DNA for the CDR3: TGTGCCAGTAGTATAGATACAGTTCTAGCCAAAAACATTCAGTACTTC. The encoded protein is CASSIDTVLAKNIQYF.

The V gene is TRBV27, the J gene TRBJ2-7; tentative D call: TRBD2 (6 bases). This CDR3 region has 14 residues. The germline gives CDR1 MNHEY, CDR2 SMNVEV (reference sequence). Trimming left V 3 bases short and J 2 bases short, with 11 bases between. The CDR3 nucleotides read TGTGCCAGCAGTTTGGAGGGGCCAACCTACGAGCAGTACTTC. Translating it yields CASSLEGPTYEQYF.

The rearrangement joins TRBV5-4 to TRBJ2-7, with 7 nucleotides matching TRBD1. The CDR3 covers 19 residues. Germline lookup yields CDR1 SGHNT and CDR2 YYREEE (reference sequence). With 3 bases clipped from V and 0 bases from J, the junction kept 18 bases outside the gene matches. The CDR3 spells CASSSFPGTAYVSSYEQYF. The DNA for the CDR3 is TGTGCCAGCAGCTCCTTTCCCGGGACAGCGTACGTGAGCTCCTACGAGCAGTACTTC.

This clone was observed once. The V gene is TRBV2, the J gene TRBJ1-1; D uncertain. Germline V gene data show CDR1 as SNHLY and CDR2 as FYNNEI. This CDR3 spans 15 amino acids. With 0 bases removed from V and 1 base from J, the gap between germline ends came to 9 bases. The CDR3 DNA is TGTGCCAGCAGTGAAGCGCGAGGGCAGAACACTGAAGCTTTCTTT. It yields the protein CASSEARGQNTEAFF. Complete variable domain (other parts from reference TRBV2 and TRBJ1-1): EPEVTQTPSHQVTQMGQEVILRCVPISNHLYFYWYRQILGQKVEFLVSFYNNEISEKSEIFDDQFSVERPDGSNFTLKIRSTKLEDSAMYFCASSEARGQNTEAFFGQGTRLTVV.

The chain carries TRBV9 and TRBJ1-3; TRBD1 matches at 9 bases. The J segment lost 3 bases and the V segment lost 2 bases, leaving 12 bases of the junction unmatched. The CDR3 is made up of 18 amino acids. Per germline, CDR1 SGDLS and CDR2 YYNGEE. In nucleotides, the CDR3 is TGTGCCAGCAGCGTTGGGACAGGGACGGCCTCGATTGGAAACACCATATATTTT. Translating it yields CASSVGTGTASIGNTIYF.

The rearrangement joins TRBV5-1 to TRBJ2-7; 14 nucleotides agree with TRBD2. Germline V gene lookup returns CDR1 SGHRS and CDR2 YFSETQ. The CDR3 runs to 18 residues. V trimming: 4 bases; J trimming: 1 base; junction bases outside the gene matches: 10. CDR3 sequence: CASSPTGTSGGGSYEQYF. For the CDR3, the DNA is TGCGCCAGCAGCCCGACCGGGACTAGCGGGGGCGGGTCCTACGAGCAGTACTTC.

This chain joins TRBV28 and TRBJ1-1; 11 nucleotides align to TRBD1. The trim removed 8 bases at V and 8 bases at J, leaving 13 bases unmatched. The CDR3 is 15 amino acids. From germline, CDR1 is MDHEN and CDR2 SYDVKM. CDR3: CASGEMGTGGIEAFF. The CDR3, as DNA: TGTGCCAGCGGAGAAATGGGGACAGGGGGTATAGAAGCTTTCTTT.

The chain uses TRBV5-1 and TRBJ2-5; possible D gene TRBD1, 6 bases. V lost 7 bases and J 3 bases, leaving 16 bases between the germline ends. Looked up from germline, CDR1 is SGHRS and CDR2 is YFSETQ. The CDR3 sequence is 14 residues long. The chain's CDR3 is CASSRTAQEETQYF. The DNA for the CDR3 is TGCGCCAGCTCCCGGACAGCGCAGGAAGAGACCCAGTACTTC. Using reference TRBV5-1 and TRBJ2-5 for the parts outside the CDR3, the full variable domain is KAGVTQTPRYLIKTRGQQVTLSCSPISGHRSVSWYQQTPGQGLQFLFEYFSETQRNKGNFPGRFSGRQFSNSRSEMNVSTLELGDSALYLCASSRTAQEETQYFGPGTRLLVL.

The CDR3: CAISDTMRDQHF. The CDR3 region has the DNA TGTGCCATCAGTGATACTATGAGGGACCAGCATTTT. V gene TRBV10-3 combines with J gene TRBJ1-5; D gene uncertain. The germline V gene encodes CDR1 ENHRY and CDR2 SYGVKD. The CDR3 is made up of 12 amino acids. Between the trimmed V and J ends, which lost 3 bases and 12 bases, there was a span of 12 bases.